The next 15 T cell receptor beta chains were all read from a single sample in a study of CD8 T cells in Susac syndrome. Random-hexamer reverse transcription was applied to roughly 0.45 to 1 ug RNA. A single record per CDR3 protein comes from TCRdb applying MiXCR to the immunoSEQ multiplex PCR reads. The table has 65,000 to 100,000 distinct CDR3 sequences, roughly 96% seen once. Sequencing was performed on CD8+ T cells from PBMCs. These receptors were taken from a human donor with Susac syndrome.

The CDR3 DNA follows: TGTGCCATCGCTAGACCCTACAATGAGCAGTTCTTC. It translates to CAIARPYNEQFF. This rearrangement joins TRBV28 to TRBJ2-1; D uncertain. Germline CDR1 reads MDHEN; CDR2 reads SYDVKM. V was cut by 10 bases and J by 2 bases, with 9 bases left in between. CDR3 size: 12 residues.

The chain has TRBV30 and TRBJ2-7; possible D gene TRBD1, 5 bases. Deletions cut 4 bases from V and 5 bases from J, with 21 bases between. The CDR3 loop spans 15 amino acids. CDR1 and CDR2 from the germline V gene are GTSNPN and SVGIG (reference sequence). CDR3 amino acids: CAWTPAPQGKDEQYF. In nucleotides, the CDR3 is TGTGCCTGGACCCCGGCCCCCCAGGGAAAAGACGAGCAGTACTTC.

The chain recombines TRBV14 with TRBJ1-4; D is uncertain. The CDR3 spans 17 residues. Trimming stripped 0 bases from V and 6 bases from J, with 17 bases between. The germline V gene has CDR1 SGHDN and CDR2 FVKESK. The CDR3 bases are TGTGCCAGCAGCCAAGAAGGACTCCCCATTGGGCATGAAAAACTGTTTTTT. Encoded protein: CASSQEGLPIGHEKLFF.

The chain joins TRBV21-1 to TRBJ1-1. TRBV21-1 is a pseudogene locus. The CDR3 has 15 amino acids. Written as DNA, the CDR3 is TGTGCCACCCCTAAGGAGGCCCTCCAGAACACTGAAGCTTTCTTT. Translation: CATPKEALQNTEAFF.

The chain uses TRBV4-3 and TRBJ2-7, with 8 bases matching TRBD1. In germline, CDR1 is LGHNA, CDR2 YSLEER. J gave up 5 bases and V 1 base, and 7 bases lay outside the gene matches. The CDR3 contains 15 residues. DNA of the CDR3: TGCGCCAGCAGCCAAGGTTACAGGGGGTTCGACGAGCAGTACTTC. As protein: CASSQGYRGFDEQYF.

The chain joins TRBV5-6 to TRBJ1-1, with 7 bases fitting TRBD1. The CDR3 is made up of 15 amino acids. Trimming removed 2 bases from V and 4 bases from J; junction bases left unmatched: 8. Germline loops: CDR1 SGHDT, CDR2 YYEEEE. The CDR3 reads CASSFPTGRGTEAFF. CDR3 in DNA: TGTGCCAGCAGCTTCCCGACAGGGCGAGGCACTGAAGCTTTCTTT.

V usage is TRBV29-1 and J usage is TRBJ2-7; D is possibly TRBD2 (6 bases). V lost 7 bases and J 2 bases, leaving 12 bases between the germline ends. There are 12 residues in the CDR3. Germline assignment: CDR1 SQVTM and CDR2 ANQGSEA. CDR3 bases: TGCAGCGGGGGAGGAAACACCTACGAGCAGTACTTC. Residues: CSGGGNTYEQYF.

The gene calls are TRBV15 and TRBJ1-5, with 8 bases aligning to TRBD1. This CDR3 contains 15 residues. Trimming took 2 bases from V and 5 from J; bases not matched to a gene: 5. Germline values: CDR1 LNHNV, CDR2 YYDKDF (reference sequence). The CDR3 nucleotides are TGTGCCACCAGCAGATGGCAGGGGGCTGATCAGCCCCAGCATTTT. Protein product: CATSRWQGADQPQHF. The variable domain in full, completed from reference TRBV15 and TRBJ1-5, reads DAMVIQNPRYQVTQFGKPVTLSCSQTLNHNVMYWYQQKSSQAPKLLFHYYDKDFNNEADTPDNFQSRRPNTSFCFLDIRSPGLGDTAMYLCATSRWQGADQPQHFGDGTRLSIL.

V usage is TRBV15 and J usage is TRBJ2-4; a possible D gene is TRBD1 (5 bases). This CDR3 is built from 16 residues. The V gene lost 3 bases and the J gene lost 0 bases, with 12 bases spanning the gap. Per germline, CDR1 LNHNV and CDR2 YYDKDF (reference sequence). The CDR3 reads CATSRNSRVAKNIQYF. The CDR3 DNA follows: TGTGCCACCAGCAGGAATAGCAGGGTAGCCAAAAACATTCAGTACTTC. Full variable domain (remainder filled in from reference TRBV15 and TRBJ2-4): DAMVIQNPRYQVTQFGKPVTLSCSQTLNHNVMYWYQQKSSQAPKLLFHYYDKDFNNEADTPDNFQSRRPNTSFCFLDIRSPGLGDTAMYLCATSRNSRVAKNIQYFGAGTRLSVL.

The rearrangement joins TRBV20-1 to TRBJ1-6; 9 nucleotides agree with TRBD1. Germline assignment: CDR1 DFQATT and CDR2 SNEGSKA (reference sequence). The CDR3 runs to 15 residues. V trimming: 3 bases; J trimming: 7 bases; junction bases outside the gene matches: 7. The DNA of the CDR3 is TGCAGTGCTAGGTTACCGGGACAGGGAAATTCACCCCTCCACTTT. Protein sequence: CSARLPGQGNSPLHF.

This chain uses TRBV11-1 with TRBJ2-7; possible D gene TRBD1, 5 bases. There are 13 residues in the CDR3. V was shortened by 5 bases and J by 7 bases, with 15 bases between the two germline ends. Per germline, CDR1 SGHAT and CDR2 FQDESV (reference sequence). Written as DNA, the CDR3 is TGTGCCAGCAGCCCAAGTGCAGGGCTGGAGCAGTACGTC. Protein product: CASSPSAGLEQYV.

The chain is built from TRBV14 and TRBJ2-7; TRBD1 or TRBD2 may be the D gene (5 bases each). This CDR3 is built from 14 residues. Germline lookup yields CDR1 SGHDN and CDR2 FVKESK. V shed 4 bases and J shed 4 bases, with 14 bases lying between them. The CDR3 DNA sequence: TGTGCCAGCAGCCCAAGGCAGGGACGTTACGAGCAGTACTTC. Translating gives CASSPRQGRYEQYF.

The chain carries TRBV12-2 and TRBJ2-5; the table's D gene call, TRBD2, was not cross checked with the DNA. TRBV12-2 is given as a pseudogene. CDR3 length: 16 amino acids. The CDR3 here is CASRLPGTSGRETQYF. The CDR3 DNA follows: TGTGCAAGTCGCTTACCCGGGACTAGCGGGAGGGAGACCCAGTACTTC.

The rearrangement joins TRBV9 to TRBJ2-5; the D is unclear. CDR3 size: 14 residues. Germline V gives CDR1 SGDLS, CDR2 YYNGEE. Trimming removed 3 bases at V and 1 base at J, with 10 bases between. The CDR3: CASSASVTQETQYF. The CDR3 DNA reads as TGTGCCAGCAGCGCGAGCGTCACCCAAGAGACCCAGTACTTC.

This chain connects TRBV5-1 to TRBJ1-2; D may be TRBD1 (5 bases). This CDR3 is 13 amino acids long. The V end was cut by 7 bases, the J end by 4 bases, with 14 bases between. The germline V gene has CDR1 SGHRS and CDR2 YFSETQ. The CDR3 DNA is TGCGCCAGCTCGCCAGGGCTTGCCTATGGCTACACCTTC. Its translation: CASSPGLAYGYTF.